This T cell receptor (beta chain) was identified in a study of PD-1 blockade in mismatch repair-deficient tumors. Across the whole study: Patients had eleven to twelve mismatch repair-deficient cancer types, all previously treated and progressing.

All patients were mismatch repair deficient, assessed by either PCR or immunohistochemistry. The data were produced by immunoSEQ multiplex PCR, yet TCRdb's version contains in-frame clones alone and is incomplete. The table has about 110,000 clones, roughly 80% seen once. This CDR3 spans 14 amino acids. Germline CDR1 and CDR2: SGHTA and FQGNSA. Trimming removed 6 bases from V and 10 bases from J, with 19 bases in between. The rearrangement links TRBV7-2 to TRBJ2-1; a possible D gene is TRBD1 (7 bases). The material sequenced was peripheral blood, taken approximately 64 weeks after starting pembrolizumab. This TCR was sampled from an adult with mismatch repair-deficient cancer. The CDR3 nucleotides are TGTGCCAGCAGTTTTCGATCGCAGGGGGGAGAGCAGTTCTTC. Translated, it gives CASSFRSQGGEQFF.